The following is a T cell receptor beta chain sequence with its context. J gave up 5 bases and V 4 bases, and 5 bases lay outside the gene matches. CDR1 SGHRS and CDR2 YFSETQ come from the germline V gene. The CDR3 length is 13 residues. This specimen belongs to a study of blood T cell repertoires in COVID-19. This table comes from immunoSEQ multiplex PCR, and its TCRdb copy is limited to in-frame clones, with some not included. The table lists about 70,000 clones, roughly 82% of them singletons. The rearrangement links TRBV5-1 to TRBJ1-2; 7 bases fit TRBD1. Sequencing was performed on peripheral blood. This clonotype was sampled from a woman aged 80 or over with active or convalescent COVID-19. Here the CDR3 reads CASSVGGRYGYTF. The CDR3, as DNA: TGCGCCAGCAGCGTAGGGGGCCGGTATGGCTACACCTTC.